The rows below give T cell receptor beta chains drawn from one sample of a study of T cells after yellow fever vaccination. Using its own MiXCR run on the 5' RACE reads, TCRdb lists one record per CDR3 protein. The sample lists some 390,000 distinct CDR3 sequences, around 6.5% occurring once. The sequencing used PBMCs, collected 5 days after the yellow fever booster vaccination. These receptor sequences come from a man between 25 and 39 years old who received the YFV17D yellow fever vaccine. The CDR3 runs from the conserved cysteine through the conserved F or W. The D gene is left open where the match is weak. Not all rows give a size; the values are once, few, many and, for expanded clones, a class.

V gene: TRBV19; J gene: TRBJ2-1; D gene: TRBD1; clone size: .; CDR3 protein: CASSLRQGIAEQFF; CDR3 DNA: TGTGCCAGTAGTCTCCGACAGGGGATCGCTGAGCAGTTCTTC
V gene: TRBV6-5; J gene: TRBJ2-5; D gene: .; clone size: many; CDR3 protein: CASSYDRGETQYF; CDR3 DNA: TGTGCCAGCAGTTACGATCGGGGGGAGACCCAGTACTTC
V gene: TRBV18; J gene: TRBJ2-2; D gene: TRBD2; clone size: .; CDR3 protein: CASSPTSEITGELFF; CDR3 DNA: TGTGCCAGCTCACCAACTAGCGAGATCACCGGGGAGCTGTTTTTT
V gene: TRBV27; J gene: TRBJ2-1; D gene: TRBD2; clone size: .; CDR3 protein: CASSPQGLASDEQFF; CDR3 DNA: TGTGCCAGCAGTCCTCAAGGACTAGCTTCGGATGAGCAGTTCTTC
V gene: TRBV20-1; J gene: TRBJ2-3; D gene: TRBD1; clone size: many; CDR3 protein: CSALTPTGITDTQYF; CDR3 DNA: TGCAGTGCTCTCACCCCGACAGGGATCACAGATACGCAGTATTTT
V gene: TRBV25-1; J gene: TRBJ2-2; D gene: .; clone size: few; CDR3 protein: CASMKLSTGELFF; CDR3 DNA: TGTGCCAGCATGAAGTTGAGCACCGGGGAGCTGTTTTTT
V gene: TRBV5-1; J gene: TRBJ2-1; D gene: .; clone size: few; CDR3 protein: CASSLDGTANEQFF; CDR3 DNA: TGCGCCAGCAGCTTGGATGGGACTGCCAATGAGCAGTTCTTC
V gene: TRBV19; J gene: TRBJ2-1; D gene: TRBD2; clone size: many; CDR3 protein: CASTLVAGDQGNEQFF; CDR3 DNA: TGTGCCAGCACGCTGGTAGCGGGAGATCAGGGCAATGAGCAGTTCTTC
V gene: TRBV7-2; J gene: TRBJ1-1; D gene: .; clone size: few; CDR3 protein: CASSLGVSTEAFF; CDR3 DNA: TGTGCCAGCAGCTTAGGGGTATCCACTGAAGCTTTCTTT
V gene: TRBV10-3; J gene: TRBJ1-2; D gene: .; clone size: few; CDR3 protein: CAISGGTGETNYGYTF; CDR3 DNA: TGTGCCATCAGTGGGGGCACAGGCGAAACTAACTATGGCTACACCTTC
V gene: TRBV7-9; J gene: TRBJ2-1; D gene: TRBD2; clone size: few; CDR3 protein: CASSLAPGTNPYNEQFF; CDR3 DNA: TGTGCCAGCAGCTTAGCGCCCGGGACTAACCCTTACAATGAGCAGTTCTTC
V gene: TRBV20-1; J gene: TRBJ2-5; D gene: .; clone size: .; CDR3 protein: CSAPPSGFGETQYF; CDR3 DNA: TGCAGTGCTCCCCCCTCGGGGTTCGGGGAGACCCAGTACTTC
V gene: TRBV28; J gene: TRBJ2-5; D gene: .; clone size: many; CDR3 protein: CASSLPLGIGQEETQYF; CDR3 DNA: TGTGCCAGCAGTTTACCCCTCGGCATCGGGCAGGAAGAGACCCAGTACTTC
V gene: TRBV20-1; J gene: TRBJ2-2; D gene: .; clone size: few; CDR3 protein: CSARRIGENTGELFF; CDR3 DNA: TGCAGTGCGCGCCGTATCGGGGAGAACACCGGGGAGCTGTTTTTT
V gene: TRBV5-1; J gene: TRBJ2-1; D gene: TRBD2; clone size: few; CDR3 protein: CASSSKGLLSYNEQFF; CDR3 DNA: TGCGCCAGCAGCTCCAAGGGACTACTCTCCTACAATGAGCAGTTCTTC
V gene: TRBV19; J gene: TRBJ1-1; D gene: .; clone size: .; CDR3 protein: CASSIVGLPSGAFF; CDR3 DNA: TGTGCCAGTAGTATAGTCGGGCTCCCCTCGGGTGCTTTCTTT
V gene: TRBV29-1; J gene: TRBJ2-1; D gene: .; clone size: .; CDR3 protein: CSVGQNNEQFF; CDR3 DNA: TGCAGCGTTGGACAGAACAATGAGCAGTTCTTC
V gene: TRBV18; J gene: TRBJ1-1; D gene: .; clone size: many; CDR3 protein: CASSPLGTTEAFF; CDR3 DNA: TGTGCCAGCTCACCACTAGGGACCACTGAAGCTTTCTTT
V gene: TRBV20-1; J gene: TRBJ2-2; D gene: TRBD2; clone size: .; CDR3 protein: CSGLAGNTGELFF; CDR3 DNA: TGCAGCGGACTAGCGGGGAACACCGGGGAGCTGTTTTTT
V gene: TRBV20-1; J gene: TRBJ2-1; D gene: .; clone size: few; CDR3 protein: CSARVSGGLYTEQFF; CDR3 DNA: TGCAGTGCTAGGGTGTCAGGCGGCCTCTACACTGAGCAGTTCTTC
V gene: TRBV20-1; J gene: TRBJ2-1; D gene: TRBD2; clone size: .; CDR3 protein: CSARLGLAHNYNEQFF; CDR3 DNA: TGCAGTGCTAGATTAGGACTAGCGCATAACTACAATGAGCAGTTCTTC
V gene: TRBV5-1; J gene: TRBJ2-3; D gene: .; clone size: .; CDR3 protein: CASSLAAQGFTDTQYF; CDR3 DNA: TGCGCCAGCAGCTTGGCTGCTCAGGGGTTTACAGATACGCAGTATTTT
V gene: TRBV5-1; J gene: TRBJ2-3; D gene: TRBD2; clone size: few; CDR3 protein: CASSIGTSGSTDTQYF; CDR3 DNA: TGCGCCAGCAGCATCGGGACTAGCGGGAGTACAGATACGCAGTATTTT
V gene: TRBV29-1; J gene: TRBJ2-1; D gene: TRBD2; clone size: .; CDR3 protein: CSVGTSGRPSSYNEQFF; CDR3 DNA: TGCAGCGTGGGGACTAGCGGGAGACCAAGCTCCTACAATGAGCAGTTCTTC
V gene: TRBV9; J gene: TRBJ2-3; D gene: .; clone size: many; CDR3 protein: CASSETDFTDTQYF; CDR3 DNA: TGTGCCAGCAGCGAGACAGACTTCACAGATACGCAGTATTTT
V gene: TRBV4-3; J gene: TRBJ2-1; D gene: .; clone size: .; CDR3 protein: CASSQDLGRSSYNEQFF; CDR3 DNA: TGCGCCAGCAGCCAAGATTTGGGCCGGAGCTCCTACAATGAGCAGTTCTTC
V gene: TRBV20-1; J gene: TRBJ2-7; D gene: TRBD1; clone size: .; CDR3 protein: CSASTGQGAYEQYF; CDR3 DNA: TGCAGTGCTAGTACAGGACAGGGGGCTTACGAGCAGTACTTC
V gene: TRBV2; J gene: TRBJ2-1; D gene: .; clone size: .; CDR3 protein: CASFFRRSYNEQFF; CDR3 DNA: TGTGCCAGCTTCTTCAGGCGCTCCTACAATGAGCAGTTCTTC
V gene: TRBV9; J gene: TRBJ2-2; D gene: .; clone size: few; CDR3 protein: CASSRGVLRNTGELFF; CDR3 DNA: TGTGCCAGCAGCCGCGGGGTTCTCCGCAACACCGGGGAGCTGTTTTTT
V gene: TRBV29-1; J gene: TRBJ2-3; D gene: TRBD1; clone size: .; CDR3 protein: CSVEGGRGIQDTQYF; CDR3 DNA: TGCAGCGTTGAAGGGGGCAGGGGGATTCAAGATACGCAGTATTTT
V gene: TRBV7-9; J gene: TRBJ2-1; D gene: .; clone size: many; CDR3 protein: CASSLDFFYNEQFF; CDR3 DNA: TGTGCCAGCAGCTTAGACTTTTTTTACAATGAGCAGTTCTTC
V gene: TRBV20-1; J gene: TRBJ2-5; D gene: .; clone size: .; CDR3 protein: CCARVNRGKVGETQYF; CDR3 DNA: TGCTGCGCTAGAGTCAACCGGGGAAAAGTAGGAGAGACCCAGTACTTC
V gene: TRBV29-1; J gene: TRBJ1-1; D gene: .; clone size: .; CDR3 protein: CSVLNFMAGGDEAFF; CDR3 DNA: TGCAGCGTCTTGAACTTCATGGCCGGGGGCGATGAAGCTTTCTTT
V gene: TRBV5-1; J gene: TRBJ1-2; D gene: .; clone size: many; CDR3 protein: CASSLDRDGYTF; CDR3 DNA: TGCGCCAGCAGCTTGGATAGGGATGGCTACACCTTC
V gene: TRBV5-1; J gene: TRBJ1-2; D gene: .; clone size: many; CDR3 protein: CASSLDYGGYGYTF; CDR3 DNA: TGCGCCAGCAGCTTGGATTACGGGGGCTATGGCTACACCTTC
V gene: TRBV20-1; J gene: TRBJ1-5; D gene: .; clone size: .; CDR3 protein: CSARDGQGNQPQHF; CDR3 DNA: TGCAGTGCTAGAGATGGGCAGGGGAATCAGCCCCAGCATTTT
V gene: TRBV29-1; J gene: TRBJ2-1; D gene: .; clone size: few; CDR3 protein: CSVVVRDFFNEQFF; CDR3 DNA: TGCAGCGTTGTAGTCAGGGACTTTTTCAATGAGCAGTTCTTC